The 16 T cell receptor beta chains given below trace back to one sample, sequenced in a study of shared clonotypes between healthy human individuals. Repertoires were generated with immunoSEQ multiplex PCR, while TCRdb's copy carries only in-frame clones and drops some. In the table there are some 1.5 million clones, under 99% of which are singletons. Source material: naive CD4+ T cells sorted from blood. Subset defined: CD45RA+ positively selected. The source of these receptors is a man aged 25 to 40 in good health.

The chain carries TRBV7-2 and TRBJ1-5; a possible D gene is TRBD1 (5 bases). The CDR3 runs 15 residues. Per germline, CDR1 SGHTA and CDR2 FQGNSA. V was shortened by 0 bases and J by 3 bases, with 9 bases between the two germline ends. For the CDR3, the DNA is TGTGCCAGCAGCTTAGCCTTGACAGTCAATCAGCCCCAGCATTTT. Translation gives CASSLALTVNQPQHF.

The chain couples TRBV5-4 to TRBJ2-7; unclear D gene. CDR1 is SGHNT, CDR2 YYREEE, per germline (reference sequence). The germline V and J ends were trimmed by 1 base and 5 bases, with 13 bases remaining between them. The CDR3 has 14 amino acids. DNA of the CDR3: TGTGCCAGCAGCTTGCCCACTCCGGGCCACGAGCAGTACTTC. Translation gives CASSLPTPGHEQYF.

J is TRBJ2-1 and V is TRBV5-6, with 9 nucleotides matching TRBD1. Trimming took 2 bases from V and 3 from J; bases not matched to a gene: 3. CDR1 is SGHDT, CDR2 YYEEEE, per germline. The CDR3 is made up of 15 amino acids. CDR3 coding DNA: TGTGCCAGCAGCTTTAGGGACAGGGTCTACAATGAGCAGTTCTTC. Its protein is CASSFRDRVYNEQFF.

V and J are TRBV2 and TRBJ1-1, with D hard to call. CDR3 length: 13 residues. Trimming removed 5 bases from V and 3 bases from J, with 10 bases in between. CDR1 and CDR2 (germline): SNHLY, FYNNEI. The DNA for the CDR3 is TGTGCCAGCAGTAGACCGGTCCACACTGAAGCTTTCTTT. Amino acid sequence: CASSRPVHTEAFF.

The V gene is TRBV7-2, the J gene TRBJ2-3; no clear D gene. The germline V and J ends were trimmed by 4 bases and 11 bases, with 10 bases remaining between them. CDR1 is SGHTA, CDR2 FQGNSA, per germline. The CDR3 runs to 11 residues. The CDR3 loop is CASSSNLGQYF. CDR3 nucleotide sequence: TGTGCCAGCAGCTCCAACCTCGGGCAGTATTTT.

The rearrangement uses TRBV28 and TRBJ2-7; D is unresolved. CDR3 length: 18 residues. CDR1 is MDHEN, CDR2 SYDVKM, per germline. V lost 4 bases and J 3 bases, leaving 25 bases between the germline ends. CDR3 DNA sequence: TGTGCCAGCAGTTCGGGCGGTCGGTGGGGAATACCCAACTACGAGCAGTACTTC. Protein sequence: CASSSGGRWGIPNYEQYF.

V is TRBV6-1 and J is TRBJ1-2, with TRBD1 matching over 11 bases. This CDR3 is built from 14 residues. The V and J ends lost 1 base and 10 bases, in that order; junction bases with no gene match: 5. Germline V gene data show CDR1 as MNHNS and CDR2 as SASEGT. The DNA of the CDR3 is TGTGCCAGCAGTGAAGTAAGGACAGGGGGCGCCTACACCTTC. Amino acids: CASSEVRTGGAYTF.

The chain couples TRBV7-2 to TRBJ2-1; 7 positions match TRBD2. The germline CDR1 and CDR2 sequences are SGHTA and FQGNSA. Unmatched junction bases numbered 9, after V lost 1 base and J lost 3 bases. The CDR3 totals 17 residues. The CDR3 DNA is TGTGCCAGCAGCTTAGTTAGGGTGGCGGGAGACTACAATGAGCAGTTCTTC. Translating it yields CASSLVRVAGDYNEQFF.

The chain recombines TRBV9 with TRBJ2-3; no clear D. Trimming shortened V by 0 bases and J by 4 bases, and 9 bases separated the two germline ends. The CDR3 totals 14 residues. Germline CDR1 is SGDLS and CDR2 is YYNGEE. CDR3 sequence: CASSVAVQADTQYF. The CDR3 region has the DNA TGTGCCAGCAGCGTAGCTGTCCAGGCAGATACGCAGTATTTT.

The chain recombines TRBV6-5 with TRBJ2-3, with D possibly TRBD2 on 5 matching bases. Germline values: CDR1 MNHEY, CDR2 SVGAGI. The CDR3 contains 15 residues. V lost 1 base and J lost 1, with 9 bases in between. The CDR3 spells CASSYYEGRTDTQYF. DNA for the CDR3: TGTGCCAGCAGTTACTACGAGGGTCGCACAGATACGCAGTATTTT.

The V call is TRBV4-1, the J call TRBJ1-1; TRBD1 matches at 9 bases. Trimming took 0 bases from V and 1 from J; bases not matched to a gene: 12. The CDR3 length is 19 residues. The V gene's germline CDR1 is MGHRA and CDR2 YSYEKL. The CDR3 here is CASSQEGTGWGEGNTEAFF. CDR3 nucleotides: TGCGCCAGCAGCCAAGAAGGGACAGGGTGGGGAGAGGGGAACACTGAAGCTTTCTTT.

The V call is TRBV15, the J call TRBJ2-2; TRBD1 matches at 10 bases. This CDR3 region has 19 residues. V lost 3 bases to trimming and J lost 3 bases; unmatched junction nucleotides: 13. Germline assignment: CDR1 LNHNV and CDR2 YYDKDF (reference sequence). This chain's CDR3 is CATSRARDRGRADTGELFF. Here the CDR3 DNA reads TGTGCCACCAGCAGGGCTCGGGACAGGGGTCGGGCGGACACCGGGGAGCTGTTTTTT.

The chain couples TRBV5-6 to TRBJ1-4; the match to TRBD1 covers 8 bases. This CDR3 has 15 amino acids. CDR1 and CDR2 from the germline V gene are SGHDT and YYEEEE. The V and J ends lost 2 bases and 8 bases, in that order; junction bases with no gene match: 8. In DNA, the CDR3 is TGTGCCAGCAGCTTTGACAGGGGAGGAAGCGAAAAACTGTTTTTT. Its protein is CASSFDRGGSEKLFF.

This chain links TRBV18 with TRBJ1-1; TRBD1 is a possible D gene (6 bases). Trimming took 6 bases from V and 1 from J, leaving 15 bases between them. CDR1 and CDR2 from the germline V gene are KGHSH and LQKENI. This CDR3 is 15 amino acids long. Written as DNA, the CDR3 is TGTGCCAGCTCCCAAAGCGTAGGGGGGAACACTGAAGCTTTCTTT. It codes for CASSQSVGGNTEAFF.

The chain is built from TRBV10-3 and TRBJ1-2; TRBD1 aligns across 10 bases. V shed 7 bases, J shed 8 bases, and the junction held 7 bases outside the gene matches. This CDR3 comprises 13 residues. Germline V CDR1 and CDR2: ENHRY, SYGVKD. The CDR3 DNA reads as TGTGCCATCACCCCGACAGGGGGCAGGGGCTACACCTTC. It yields the protein CAITPTGGRGYTF.

As to this clone: The same CDR3 can be traced to other DNA sequences in this sample. The chain combines TRBV7-9 with TRBJ1-2, with a weak D call TRBD1 (5 bases). V shed 5 bases and J shed 3 bases, with 10 bases lying between them. CDR3 length: 13 residues. Germline CDR1 reads SEHNR; CDR2 reads FQNEAQ (reference sequence). The CDR3 DNA follows: TGTGCCAGCAGCCTAGGGACGGACTATGGCTACACCTTC. Its protein is CASSLGTDYGYTF.